Following are 12 T cell receptor beta chains from one sample sequenced in a study of blood T cell repertoires in COVID-19 (dated by TCRdb to the early 2020s). Library preparation used the immunoSEQ multiplex PCR assay. This immuneACCESS table, as held by TCRdb, lists in-frame sequences with V and J called but not all clones. Of the missing ones, under half trace to an unresolved V gene in checked studies; the others have no known cause. The sample records around 30,000 clones, around 85% of which are singletons. Of the sample, less than 9.5% falls within the top ten clones. Sequenced input: peripheral blood. The receptors shown here come from a human donor in a cohort sampled during active COVID-19.

The gene calls are TRBV2 and TRBJ2-2; no reliable D call. V was pared by 5 bases and J by 6 bases, with 10 bases between. Germline values: CDR1 SNHLY, CDR2 FYNNEI. The CDR3 has 13 amino acids. The CDR3 DNA is TGTGCCAGCAGTTGGGCCAACTCCGGGGAGCTGTTTTTT. Amino acid sequence: CASSWANSGELFF.

On this clone itself: The junction differs from germline at one of its ends, possibly a read error. The genes are TRBV12-3 or TRBV12-4 and TRBJ2-7; 7 nucleotides align to TRBD1. The CDR3 is 12 amino acids. In nucleotides, the CDR3 is TGTGCCAGCACCACGACAGGGAGCCATGCCTTCTTC. It is translated as CASTTTGSHAFF.

The J gene is TRBJ2-1, the V gene TRBV30; 10 nucleotides match TRBD2. Germline values: CDR1 GTSNPN, CDR2 SVGIG (reference sequence). The CDR3 extends over 15 amino acids. Trimming at V came to 3 bases and at J to 5 bases, leaving 7 bases not matched to a gene. The CDR3 region is CAWSEGLARNNEQFF. In DNA, the CDR3 is TGTGCCTGGAGCGAGGGACTAGCGCGTAACAATGAGCAGTTCTTC.

The chain employs TRBV10-1 and TRBJ2-3; 8 bases agree with TRBD2. Trimming cost V 4 bases and J 1 base; bases outside gene matches: 4. The CDR3 spans 15 residues. Germline-derived CDR1 and CDR2 are WNHNN and SYGVQD (reference sequence). The CDR3 loop reads CASSVELAGTDTQYF. Here the CDR3 DNA reads TGCGCCAGCAGTGTGGAACTAGCGGGCACAGATACGCAGTATTTT.

The chain carries TRBV12-3 or TRBV12-4 and TRBJ2-4; a weak D match, TRBD1 (7 bases). Trimming removed 2 bases from V and 6 bases from J, with 8 bases in between. The CDR3 totals 13 residues. Here the CDR3 DNA reads TGTGCCAGCAGTTTACAGGGGGGAAACATTCAGTACTTC. It yields the protein CASSLQGGNIQYF.

V usage is TRBV25-1 and J usage is TRBJ2-1; TRBD2 matches 11 bases. CDR3 size: 12 residues. V was pared by 1 base and J by 15 bases, with 2 bases of the junction left unmatched. Germline values: CDR1 MGHDK, CDR2 SYGVNS. CDR3 sequence: CASSESGTSGFF. The CDR3 coding sequence is TGTGCCAGCAGTGAATCGGGGACTAGCGGGTTCTTC.

This chain uses TRBV19 with TRBJ1-2; D perhaps matches TRBD1 (6 bases). The CDR3 extends over 14 amino acids. The V end was cut by 0 bases, the J end by 2 bases, with 7 bases between. Germline loops: CDR1 LNHDA, CDR2 SQIVND (reference sequence). This CDR3 reads CASSIETGNYGYTF. The CDR3 DNA reads TGTGCCAGTAGTATAGAAACAGGGAACTATGGCTACACCTTC.

The sample holds a few counts of this clone. The V and J genes are TRBV9 and TRBJ1-6, with TRBD1 matching 8 bases. V shed 2 bases, J shed 6 bases, and the junction held 4 bases outside the gene matches. The CDR3 contains 15 residues. In germline, CDR1 is SGDLS, CDR2 YYNGEE. The CDR3 DNA follows: TGTGCCAGCAGCGTCAGGGGGCTCTTTAATTCACCCCTCCACTTT. Residues: CASSVRGLFNSPLHF.

The chain recombines TRBV2 with TRBJ2-1; TRBD2 might be the D (6 bases). Per the germline V gene, CDR1 is SNHLY and CDR2 is FYNNEI. V was clipped by 0 bases and J by 2 bases, with 14 bases between them. This CDR3 has 17 residues. This CDR3 reads CASSEALRGSPYNEQFF. The CDR3, as DNA: TGTGCCAGCAGTGAAGCGCTTCGGGGGAGCCCCTACAATGAGCAGTTCTTC. The full variable domain, completed using reference TRBV2 and TRBJ2-1, is EPEVTQTPSHQVTQMGQEVILRCVPISNHLYFYWYRQILGQKVEFLVSFYNNEISEKSEIFDDQFSVERPDGSNFTLKIRSTKLEDSAMYFCASSEALRGSPYNEQFFGPGTRLTVL.

The V and J genes are TRBV27 and TRBJ1-2; 7 bases align to TRBD1. Germline V lookup: CDR1 MNHEY, CDR2 SMNVEV (reference sequence). Trimming cost V 1 base and J 6 bases; bases outside gene matches: 5. The CDR3 is made up of 14 amino acids. CDR3 protein: CASSLFRQGNGYTF. CDR3 coding DNA: TGTGCCAGCAGTTTATTTCGACAGGGAAATGGCTACACCTTC.

This clone has a handful of counts. The genes are TRBV11-3 and TRBJ2-2; TRBD1 aligns across 10 bases. CDR1 SGHNT and CDR2 YENEEA come from the germline V gene. This CDR3 has 15 residues. V dropped 5 bases and J dropped 6; count of bases not matched to a gene: 6. CDR3 residues: CASSRPGTGAGELFF. The DNA of the CDR3 is TGTGCCAGCAGCCGACCCGGGACAGGGGCCGGGGAGCTGTTTTTT.

The rearrangement uses TRBV12-3 or TRBV12-4 and TRBJ1-2; D may be TRBD1 (5 bases). The V gene lost 4 bases and the J gene lost 5 bases, with 11 bases spanning the gap. The CDR3 contains 13 residues. The CDR3 sequence: CASSSPGTYGYTF. The CDR3 DNA sequence: TGTGCCAGCAGTTCGCCCGGGACTTATGGCTACACCTTC.